A selection of T cell receptor beta chains follows, all from one sample in a study of blood T cell repertoires in COVID-19. This table comes from immunoSEQ multiplex PCR, and its TCRdb copy is limited to in-frame clones, with some not included. The sample consists of 150,000 to 200,000 clones, 81% of them appearing once. Sample: peripheral blood. The source is a man aged 55 to 70 with active or convalescent COVID-19. Both conserved end residues are part of each CDR3. Each record gives: J gene, CDR3 length, D gene, V gene, clone size, CDR3 DNA, CDR3 protein. The D gene is left open where the match is weak. Where a row states a size, it is once, few, many or the class of an expanded clone; other rows omit it.

TRBJ1-2,15,-,TRBV6-1,-,TGTGCCAGCAGTGAAAGACCCGGGAGTTTAACCGGCTACACCTTC,CASSERPGSLTGYTF
TRBJ1-2,17,-,TRBV18,-,TGTGCCAGCTCACCACCTGGAGGGGAGAAGGTTGGCTATGGCTACACCTTC,CASSPPGGEKVGYGYTF
TRBJ2-2,15,-,TRBV18,-,TGTGCCAGCTCACCACAGGGGCTGAACACCGGGGAGCTGTTTTTT,CASSPQGLNTGELFF
TRBJ2-5,16,TRBD2,TRBV5-4,-,TGTGCCAGCAGCACGCTAGCGGGGGGACCCCAAGAGACCCAGTACTTC,CASSTLAGGPQETQYF
TRBJ2-3,14,TRBD2,TRBV18,few,TGTGCCAGCTCACTCGGGGGGAACACAGATACGCAGTATTTT,CASSLGGNTDTQYF
TRBJ1-4,14,TRBD1,TRBV19,-,TGTGCCAGTAGTCAGGACAGGGATAGAGAAAAACTGTTTTTT,CASSQDRDREKLFF
TRBJ1-5,14,TRBD1,TRBV15,-,TGTGCCACCAAGGGGGGACAGGCCAATCAGCCCCAGCATTTT,CATKGGQANQPQHF
TRBJ2-2,17,TRBD1,TRBV28,-,TGTGCCAGCAGTCACCAACCCACGACAGGGTCGACCGGGGAGCTGTTTTTT,CASSHQPTTGSTGELFF
TRBJ2-3,15,-,TRBV15,-,TGTGCCACCAGCACCGGCGGATCCGGCGCAGATACGCAGTATTTT,CATSTGGSGADTQYF
TRBJ2-7,18,TRBD2,TRBV11-2,few,TGTGCCAGCAGCTTAGATGTGACTAGCGGGGGGCTTTTCTACGAGCAGTACTTC,CASSLDVTSGGLFYEQYF
TRBJ2-2,15,TRBD2,TRBV5-1,-,TGCGCCAGCAGCCGCTCCGGGAGGGACACCGGGGAGCTGTTTTTT,CASSRSGRDTGELFF
TRBJ2-5,15,TRBD2,TRBV4-2,-,TGTGCCAGCAGCCAAGACGCCGGGGGGGCAAAGACCCAGTACTTC,CASSQDAGGAKTQYF
TRBJ2-1,19,TRBD2,TRBV10-1,-,TGCGCCAGCAGTGAGCGGAGGACTAGCGGGGAGTCAACGTACAATGAGCAGTTCTTC,CASSERRTSGESTYNEQFF
TRBJ1-4,12,TRBD1,TRBV3-1/TRBV3-2,-,TGTGCCAGCAGCCAGGAGGACCGGGACAGGGTTTTT,CASSQEDRDRVF
TRBJ2-1,14,-,TRBV7-2,-,TGTGCCAGCAGCTTAGCTCAGGGGCGGAATGAGCAGTTCTTC,CASSLAQGRNEQFF
TRBJ1-2,12,TRBD1,TRBV11-2,-,TGTGCCAGCAGCTCAGGGGGGTTTGGCTACACCTTC,CASSSGGFGYTF
TRBJ2-7,12,-,TRBV12-3/TRBV12-4,-,TGTGCCAGCAGTTTCGACTTCTACGAGCAGTACTTC,CASSFDFYEQYF
TRBJ2-3,17,-,TRBV12-2,-,TGTGCAAGTCGCTTAGGCACTAGCGGGGGGGCAGGGGATACGCAGTATTTT,CASRLGTSGGAGDTQYF
TRBJ1-1,13,TRBD1,TRBV4-1,few,TGCGCCAGCAGCCTACAGGGGGACACTGAAGCTTTCTTT,CASSLQGDTEAFF
TRBJ1-1,14,-,TRBV5-4,-,TGTGCCAGCAGCCTCCTGAGAGTTGACACTGAAGCTTTCTTT,CASSLLRVDTEAFF
TRBJ2-7,13,-,TRBV6-5,-,TGTGCCAGCTCCGAGGTTGGGGGGTACGAGCAGTACTTC,CASSEVGGYEQYF
TRBJ1-2,16,TRBD1,TRBV3-1/TRBV3-2,once,TGTGCCAGCAGCCAAGGTACAGGGGGCATTCGCTATGGCTACACCTTC,CASSQGTGGIRYGYTF
TRBJ2-1,15,-,TRBV6-5,-,TGTGCCAGTACCCATAGCGTTAGCTCCTACAATGAGCAGTTCTTC,CASTHSVSSYNEQFF
TRBJ2-7,15,TRBD2,TRBV2,-,TGTGCCAGCAGTGAAGGAGGGGCGGGGGACTACGAGCAGTACTTC,CASSEGGAGDYEQYF
TRBJ2-7,16,-,TRBV5-4,-,TGTGCCAGCAGCGACTATGCCGGGACTTCCTCCTACGAGCAGTACTTC,CASSDYAGTSSYEQYF
TRBJ2-5,15,TRBD2,TRBV5-1,-,TGCGCCAGCAGCTTGGCCCAACTAGCGGAAGAGACCCAGTACTTC,CASSLAQLAEETQYF
TRBJ2-3,15,-,TRBV3-1/TRBV3-2,-,TGTGCCAGCAGCCAAGGTACTCCCCGGGGAGATACGCAGTATTTT,CASSQGTPRGDTQYF
TRBJ2-1,13,-,TRBV7-6,-,TGTGCCAGCAGCTCCACCGGGACAACTGAGCAGTTCTTC,CASSSTGTTEQFF
TRBJ1-6,16,-,TRBV6-1,once,TGTGCCAGCAGTGAAGCCGAGACAGTAAATAATTCACCCCTCCACTTT,CASSEAETVNNSPLHF
TRBJ2-1,17,TRBD2,TRBV7-2,-,TGTGCCAGCAGCTTAGCGCTGGGGGAGGGACCCTACAATGAGCAGTTCTTC,CASSLALGEGPYNEQFF
TRBJ2-5,13,TRBD1,TRBV12-3/TRBV12-4,-,TGTGCCAGCAGGTGGACAGGACAAGAGACCCAGTACTTC,CASRWTGQETQYF
TRBJ2-5,15,TRBD2,TRBV5-1,-,TGCGCCAGCAGCTCTGGAGCGGGGGGGCCGGAGACCCAGTACTTC,CASSSGAGGPETQYF
TRBJ2-2,14,-,TRBV7-2,-,TGTGCCAGCAGCTTATATGCGAACACCGGGGAGCTGTTTTTT,CASSLYANTGELFF
TRBJ2-7,13,-,TRBV24-1,-,TGTGCCACCAGTGATTTGGCCGGCTACGAGCAGTACTTC,CATSDLAGYEQYF
TRBJ2-1,17,-,TRBV19,once,TGTGCCAGTAGAAGGGATCCGACAGGAAGTGGGAACAATGAGCAGTTCTTC,CASRRDPTGSGNNEQFF
TRBJ2-5,13,TRBD2,TRBV6-5,few,TGTGCCAGTCGACTAGCGGGAGGAGAGACCCAGTACTTC,CASRLAGGETQYF
TRBJ2-2,12,TRBD1,TRBV2,many,TGTGCCAGCAGCAGGGGGACCGGGGAGCTGTTTTTT,CASSRGTGELFF
TRBJ1-1,13,-,TRBV10-2,-,TGCGCCAGCAGAGACCGAGGAGGGACTGAAGCTTTCTTT,CASRDRGGTEAFF
TRBJ1-5,16,TRBD1,TRBV6-2/TRBV6-3,-,TGTGCCAGCAGTTCCGGACAGGGGAGAGGCAATCAGCCCCAGCATTTT,CASSSGQGRGNQPQHF
TRBJ2-5,13,-,TRBV29-1,-,TGCAGCGTTGAGGGTCCAGGACAAGAGACCCAGTACTTC,CSVEGPGQETQYF
TRBJ2-7,17,TRBD2,TRBV5-5,-,TGTGCCAGCAGCTCCCGGGGGGGGGAGGCCCGTTCCTACGAGCAGTACTTC,CASSSRGGEARSYEQYF
TRBJ2-7,15,TRBD1,TRBV10-1,-,TGCGCCAGCAGAGCTGACCGGGACAGGGGATACGAGCAGTACTTC,CASRADRDRGYEQYF
TRBJ2-7,14,TRBD2,TRBV6-2/TRBV6-3,-,TGTGCCAGCAGTTACTCACGCGGGAGTTACGAGCAGTACTTC,CASSYSRGSYEQYF
TRBJ1-4,13,-,TRBV5-1,once,TGCGCCAGCAGCTTGGGCAGCGAAGAAAAACTGTTTTTT,CASSLGSEEKLFF
TRBJ2-1,15,TRBD2,TRBV18,-,TGTGCCAGCACCGTGGGGGAGGGTAAATACAATGAGCAGTTCTTC,CASTVGEGKYNEQFF
TRBJ2-7,12,-,TRBV12-3/TRBV12-4,-,TGTGCCAGCAGTTTATCGGGCTACGAGCAGTACTTC,CASSLSGYEQYF
TRBJ2-1,16,-,TRBV5-4,-,TGTGCCAGCAGCTTGGGGGGGACTACAGGGATTAATGAGCAGTTCTTC,CASSLGGTTGINEQFF
TRBJ2-2,16,TRBD1,TRBV5-1,once,TGCGCCAGCAGCTTAGGAAGGGGGCGAGGCACCGGGGAGCTGTTTTTT,CASSLGRGRGTGELFF
TRBJ2-5,16,TRBD2,TRBV7-2,-,TGTGCCAGCAGCTCTAGATACCGGGACTATAAAGAGACCCAGTACTTC,CASSSRYRDYKETQYF
TRBJ1-1,13,-,TRBV5-6,-,TGTGCCAGCAGCTTGGCGTCGAACACTGAAGCTTTCTTT,CASSLASNTEAFF
TRBJ2-2,16,-,TRBV11-2,-,TGTGCCAGCGGTGATGTGGGGGCGCTGAACACCGGGGAGCTGTTTTTT,CASGDVGALNTGELFF